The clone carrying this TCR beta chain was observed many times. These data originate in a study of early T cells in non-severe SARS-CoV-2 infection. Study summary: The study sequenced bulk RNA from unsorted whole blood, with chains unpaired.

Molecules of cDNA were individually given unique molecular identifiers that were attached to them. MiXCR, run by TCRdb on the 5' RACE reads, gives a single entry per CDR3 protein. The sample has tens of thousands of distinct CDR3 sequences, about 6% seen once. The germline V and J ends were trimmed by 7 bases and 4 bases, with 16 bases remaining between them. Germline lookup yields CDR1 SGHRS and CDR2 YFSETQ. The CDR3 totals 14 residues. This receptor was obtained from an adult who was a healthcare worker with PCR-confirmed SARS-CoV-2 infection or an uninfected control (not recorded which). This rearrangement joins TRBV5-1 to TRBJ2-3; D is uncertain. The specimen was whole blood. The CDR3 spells CASCSSTTADTQYF. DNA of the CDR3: TGCGCCAGCTGTAGCTCCACAACGGCAGATACGCAGTATTTT.